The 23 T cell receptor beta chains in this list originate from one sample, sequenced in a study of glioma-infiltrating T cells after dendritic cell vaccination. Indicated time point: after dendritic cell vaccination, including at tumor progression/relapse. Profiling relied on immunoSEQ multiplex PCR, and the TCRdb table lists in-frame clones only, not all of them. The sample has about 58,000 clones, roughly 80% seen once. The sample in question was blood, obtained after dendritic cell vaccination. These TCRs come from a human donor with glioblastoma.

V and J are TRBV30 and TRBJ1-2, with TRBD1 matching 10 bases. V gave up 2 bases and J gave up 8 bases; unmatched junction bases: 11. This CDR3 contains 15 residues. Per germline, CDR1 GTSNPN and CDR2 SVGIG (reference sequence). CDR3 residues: CAWSLVGDRGSGYTF. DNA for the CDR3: TGTGCCTGGAGTTTGGTGGGGGACAGGGGTTCCGGCTACACCTTC.

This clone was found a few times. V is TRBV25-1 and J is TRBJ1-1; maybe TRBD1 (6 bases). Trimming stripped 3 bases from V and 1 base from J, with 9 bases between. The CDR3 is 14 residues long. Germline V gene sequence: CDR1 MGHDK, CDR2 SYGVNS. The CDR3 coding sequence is TGTGCCAGCAGTGATAGGACAGAGAACACTGAAGCTTTCTTT. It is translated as CASSDRTENTEAFF.

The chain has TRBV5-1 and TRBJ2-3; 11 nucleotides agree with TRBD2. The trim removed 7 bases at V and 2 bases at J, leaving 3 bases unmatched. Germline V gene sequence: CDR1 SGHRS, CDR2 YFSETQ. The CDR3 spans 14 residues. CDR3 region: CASHSGGDTDTQYF. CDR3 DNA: TGCGCCAGCCATAGCGGGGGGGACACAGATACGCAGTATTTT.

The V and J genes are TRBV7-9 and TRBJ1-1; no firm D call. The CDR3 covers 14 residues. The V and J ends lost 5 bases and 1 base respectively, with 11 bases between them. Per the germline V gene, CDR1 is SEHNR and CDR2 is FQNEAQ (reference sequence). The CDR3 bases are TGTGCCAGCAGCGCCAGACCAGGGAACACTGAAGCTTTCTTT. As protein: CASSARPGNTEAFF.

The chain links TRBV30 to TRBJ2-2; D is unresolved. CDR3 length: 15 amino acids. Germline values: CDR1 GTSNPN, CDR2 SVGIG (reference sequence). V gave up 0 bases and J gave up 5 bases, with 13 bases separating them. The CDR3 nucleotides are TGTGCCTGGAGTGTATTAACCGACTTTACCGGGGAGCTGTTTTTT. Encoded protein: CAWSVLTDFTGELFF. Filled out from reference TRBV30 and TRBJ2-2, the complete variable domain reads SQTIHQWPATLVQPVGSPLSLECTVEGTSNPNLYWYRQAAGRGLQLLFYSVGIGQISSEVPQNLSASRPQDRQFILSSKKLLLSDSGFYLCAWSVLTDFTGELFFGEGSRLTVL.

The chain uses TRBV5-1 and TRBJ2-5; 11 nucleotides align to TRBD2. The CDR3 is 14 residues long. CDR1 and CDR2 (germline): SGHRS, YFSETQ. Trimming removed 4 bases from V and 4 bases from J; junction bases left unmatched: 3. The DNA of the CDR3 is TGCGCCAGCAGCCCCCTAGCGGGGGGAGAGACCCAGTACTTC. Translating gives CASSPLAGGETQYF.

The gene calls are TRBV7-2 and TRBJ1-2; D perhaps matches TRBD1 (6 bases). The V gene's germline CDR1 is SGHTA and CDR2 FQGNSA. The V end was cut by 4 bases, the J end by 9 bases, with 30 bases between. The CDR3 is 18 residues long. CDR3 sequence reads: CASSSRVPAETGLGSYTF. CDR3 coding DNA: TGTGCCAGCAGCTCGCGGGTTCCGGCTGAGACAGGCCTTGGGAGCTACACCTTC.

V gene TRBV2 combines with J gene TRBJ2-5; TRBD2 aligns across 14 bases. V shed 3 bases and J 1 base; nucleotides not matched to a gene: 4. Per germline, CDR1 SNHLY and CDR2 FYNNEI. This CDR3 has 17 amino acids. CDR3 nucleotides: TGTGCCAGCAGTGATCCGGGACTAGCGGGGGTCCAAGAGACCCAGTACTTC. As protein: CASSDPGLAGVQETQYF.

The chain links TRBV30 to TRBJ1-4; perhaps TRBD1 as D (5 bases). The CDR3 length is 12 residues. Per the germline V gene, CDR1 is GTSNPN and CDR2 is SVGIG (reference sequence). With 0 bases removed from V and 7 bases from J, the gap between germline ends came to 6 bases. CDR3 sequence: CAWSVQVEKLFF. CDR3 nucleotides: TGTGCCTGGAGTGTACAGGTTGAAAAACTGTTTTTT.

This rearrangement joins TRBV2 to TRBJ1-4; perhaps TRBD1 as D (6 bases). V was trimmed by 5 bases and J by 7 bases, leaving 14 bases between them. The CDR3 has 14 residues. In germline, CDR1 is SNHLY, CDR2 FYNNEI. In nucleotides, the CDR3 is TGTGCCAGCAGTAAGGGGGTTCCAGGTGAAAAACTGTTTTTT. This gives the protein CASSKGVPGEKLFF.

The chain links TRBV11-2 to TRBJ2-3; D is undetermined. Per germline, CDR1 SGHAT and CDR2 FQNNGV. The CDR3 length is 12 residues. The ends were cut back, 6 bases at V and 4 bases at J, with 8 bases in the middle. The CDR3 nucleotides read TGTGCCAGCAGTTTCACGGCAGATACGCAGTATTTT. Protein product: CASSFTADTQYF.

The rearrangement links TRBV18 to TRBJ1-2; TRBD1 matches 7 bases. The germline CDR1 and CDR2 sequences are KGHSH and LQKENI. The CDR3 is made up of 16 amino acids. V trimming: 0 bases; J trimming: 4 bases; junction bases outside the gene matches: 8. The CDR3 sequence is CASSPPPSGGFYGYTF. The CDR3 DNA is TGTGCCAGCTCACCACCTCCCTCAGGGGGTTTCTATGGCTACACCTTC.

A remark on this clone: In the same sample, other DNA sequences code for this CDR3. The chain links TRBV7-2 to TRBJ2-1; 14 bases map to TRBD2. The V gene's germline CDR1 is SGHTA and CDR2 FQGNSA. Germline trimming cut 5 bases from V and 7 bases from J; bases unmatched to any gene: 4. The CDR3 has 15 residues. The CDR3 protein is CASSTGLAGVNEQFF. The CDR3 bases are TGTGCCAGCAGCACGGGACTAGCGGGGGTTAATGAGCAGTTCTTC. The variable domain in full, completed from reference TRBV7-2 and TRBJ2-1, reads GAGVSQSPSNKVTEKGKDVELRCDPISGHTALYWYRQSLGQGLEFLIYFQGNSAPDKSGLPSDRFSAERTGGSVSTLTIQRTQQEDSAVYLCASSTGLAGVNEQFFGPGTRLTVL.

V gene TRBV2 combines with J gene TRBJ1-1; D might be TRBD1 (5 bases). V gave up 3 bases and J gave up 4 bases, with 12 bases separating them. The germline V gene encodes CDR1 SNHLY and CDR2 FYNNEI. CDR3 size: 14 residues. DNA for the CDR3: TGTGCCAGCAGTGACCAACGCGGGGGCACTGAAGCTTTCTTT. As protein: CASSDQRGGTEAFF. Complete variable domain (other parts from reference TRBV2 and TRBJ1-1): EPEVTQTPSHQVTQMGQEVILRCVPISNHLYFYWYRQILGQKVEFLVSFYNNEISEKSEIFDDQFSVERPDGSNFTLKIRSTKLEDSAMYFCASSDQRGGTEAFFGQGTRLTVV.

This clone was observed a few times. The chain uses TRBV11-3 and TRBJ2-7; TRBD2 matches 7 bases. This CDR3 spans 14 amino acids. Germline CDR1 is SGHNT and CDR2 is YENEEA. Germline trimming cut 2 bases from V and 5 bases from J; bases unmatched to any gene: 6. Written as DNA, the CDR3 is TGTGCCAGCAGCTTACGACTAGCTGGCAACGAGCAGTACTTC. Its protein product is CASSLRLAGNEQYF.

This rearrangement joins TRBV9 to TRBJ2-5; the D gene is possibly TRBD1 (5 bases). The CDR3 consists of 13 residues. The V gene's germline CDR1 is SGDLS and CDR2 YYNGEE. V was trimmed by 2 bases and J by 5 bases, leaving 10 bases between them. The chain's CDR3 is CASSVGAGETQYF. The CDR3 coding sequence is TGTGCCAGCAGCGTTGGGGCCGGGGAGACCCAGTACTTC.

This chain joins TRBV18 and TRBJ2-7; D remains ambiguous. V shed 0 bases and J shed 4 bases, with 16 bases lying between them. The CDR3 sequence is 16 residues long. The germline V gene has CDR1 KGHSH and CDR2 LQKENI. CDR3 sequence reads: CASSPPRGFFSYEQYF. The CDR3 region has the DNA TGTGCCAGCTCACCACCGAGAGGATTTTTTTCATACGAGCAGTACTTC.

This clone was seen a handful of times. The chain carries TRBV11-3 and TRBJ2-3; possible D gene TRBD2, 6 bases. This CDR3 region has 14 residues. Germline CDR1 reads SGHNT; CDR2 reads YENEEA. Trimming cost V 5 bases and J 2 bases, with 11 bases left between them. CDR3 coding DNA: TGTGCCAGCAGCCCGGAGGGGTCCACAGATACGCAGTATTTT. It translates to CASSPEGSTDTQYF. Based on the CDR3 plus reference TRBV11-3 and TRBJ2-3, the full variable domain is EAGVVQSPRYKIIEKKQPVAFWCNPISGHNTLYWYLQNLGQGPELLIRYENEEAVDDSQLPKDRFSAERLKGVDSTLKIQPAELGDSAVYLCASSPEGSTDTQYFGPGTRLTVL.

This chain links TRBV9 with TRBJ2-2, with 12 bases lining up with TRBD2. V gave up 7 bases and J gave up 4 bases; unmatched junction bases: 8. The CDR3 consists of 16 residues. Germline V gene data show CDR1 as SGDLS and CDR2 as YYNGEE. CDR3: CASARTSGVSTGELFF. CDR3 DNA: TGTGCCAGCGCCAGGACTAGCGGGGTGAGCACCGGGGAGCTGTTTTTT.

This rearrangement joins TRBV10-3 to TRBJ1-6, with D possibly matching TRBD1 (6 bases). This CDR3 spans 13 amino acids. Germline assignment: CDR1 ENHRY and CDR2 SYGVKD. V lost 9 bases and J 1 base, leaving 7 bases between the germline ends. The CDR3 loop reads CAIQGSYNSPLHF. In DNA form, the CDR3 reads TGTGCCATTCAGGGGTCCTATAATTCACCCCTCCACTTT.

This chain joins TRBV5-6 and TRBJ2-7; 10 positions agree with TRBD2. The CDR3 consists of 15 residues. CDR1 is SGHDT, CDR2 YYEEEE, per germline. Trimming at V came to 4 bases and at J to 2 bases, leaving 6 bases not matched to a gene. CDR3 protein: CASSPLAGVTYEQYF. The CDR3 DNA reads TGTGCCAGCAGCCCCCTAGCGGGGGTAACCTACGAGCAGTACTTC.

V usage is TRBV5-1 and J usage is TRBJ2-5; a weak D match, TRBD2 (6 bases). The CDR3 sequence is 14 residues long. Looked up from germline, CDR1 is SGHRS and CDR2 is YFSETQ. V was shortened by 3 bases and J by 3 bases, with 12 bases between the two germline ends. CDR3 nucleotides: TGCGCCAGCAGCTGGAATGGGGAGGAAGAGACCCAGTACTTC. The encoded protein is CASSWNGEEETQYF.

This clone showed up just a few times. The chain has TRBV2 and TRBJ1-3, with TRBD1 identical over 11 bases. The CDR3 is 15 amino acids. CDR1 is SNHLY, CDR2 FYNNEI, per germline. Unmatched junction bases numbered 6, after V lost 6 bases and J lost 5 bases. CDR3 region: CASSRDRGMRNTIYF. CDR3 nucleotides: TGTGCCAGCAGCCGGGACAGGGGGATGAGAAACACCATATATTTT.